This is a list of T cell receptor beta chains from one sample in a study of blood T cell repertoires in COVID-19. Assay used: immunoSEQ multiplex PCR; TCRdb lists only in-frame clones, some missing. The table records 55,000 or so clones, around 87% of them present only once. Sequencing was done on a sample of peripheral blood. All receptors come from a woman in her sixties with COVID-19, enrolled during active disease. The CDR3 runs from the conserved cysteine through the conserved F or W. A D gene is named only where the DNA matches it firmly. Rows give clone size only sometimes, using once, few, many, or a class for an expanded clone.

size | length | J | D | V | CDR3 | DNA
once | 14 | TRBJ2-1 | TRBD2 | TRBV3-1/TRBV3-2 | CASRDLAGYNEQFF | TGTGCCAGCAGGGATTTAGCGGGGTACAATGAGCAGTTCTTC
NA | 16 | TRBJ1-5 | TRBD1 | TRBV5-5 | CASSLYVTGVYQPQHF | TGTGCCAGCAGCTTGTACGTGACAGGGGTTTATCAGCCCCAGCATTTT
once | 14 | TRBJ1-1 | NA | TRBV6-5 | CASSYRGKGTEAFF | TGTGCCAGCAGTTACAGGGGGAAAGGCACTGAAGCTTTCTTT
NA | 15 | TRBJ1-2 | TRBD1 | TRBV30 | CAWSNRGELIYGYTF | TGTGCCTGGAGCAACAGGGGCGAACTAATCTATGGCTACACCTTC
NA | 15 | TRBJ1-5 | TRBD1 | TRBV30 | CAWRAGQALNQPQHF | TGTGCCTGGAGGGCCGGACAGGCCTTAAATCAGCCCCAGCATTTT
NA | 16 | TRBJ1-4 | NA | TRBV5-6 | CASSLGGGPRDEKLFF | TGTGCCAGCAGCTTGGGGGGAGGTCCCCGGGATGAAAAACTGTTTTTT
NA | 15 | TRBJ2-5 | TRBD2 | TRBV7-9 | CASSLGTSGMETQYF | TGTGCCAGCAGCTTAGGGACTAGCGGGATGGAGACCCAGTACTTC
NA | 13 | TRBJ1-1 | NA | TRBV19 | CASSIQGRSEAFF | TGTGCCAGTAGTATCCAGGGGCGATCTGAAGCTTTCTTT
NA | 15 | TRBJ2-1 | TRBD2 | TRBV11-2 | CASSSRLAGGIEQFF | TGTGCCAGCAGCTCAAGACTAGCGGGAGGGATTGAGCAGTTCTTC
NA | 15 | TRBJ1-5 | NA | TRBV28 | CASQNSGSSNQPQHF | TGTGCCAGCCAAAACTCAGGGTCTAGCAATCAGCCCCAGCATTTT
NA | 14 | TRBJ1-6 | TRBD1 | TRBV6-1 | CASSETGGWSPLHF | TGTGCCAGCAGTGAAACAGGGGGGTGGTCACCCCTCCACTTT
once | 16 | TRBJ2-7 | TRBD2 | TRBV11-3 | CASSSEAGGRGYEQYF | TGTGCCAGCAGCTCAGAGGCTGGCGGGAGGGGGTACGAGCAGTACTTC
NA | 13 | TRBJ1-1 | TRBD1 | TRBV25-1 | CASRAAGGTEAFF | TGTGCCAGCAGGGCTGCAGGGGGGACTGAAGCTTTCTTT
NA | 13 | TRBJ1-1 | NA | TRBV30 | CAWRTGHNTEAFF | TGTGCCTGGAGAACTGGACACAACACTGAAGCTTTCTTT
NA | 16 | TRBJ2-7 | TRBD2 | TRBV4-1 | CASSPPTATRGREQYF | TGCGCCAGCAGCCCTCCGACAGCAACTCGCGGGAGGGAGCAGTACTTC
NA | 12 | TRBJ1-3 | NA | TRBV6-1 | CASSEHGNTIYF | TGTGCCAGCAGTGAACATGGAAACACCATATATTTT
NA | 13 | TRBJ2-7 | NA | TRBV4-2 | CASSQEVGYEQYF | TGTGCCAGCAGCCAAGAAGTCGGCTACGAGCAGTACTTC
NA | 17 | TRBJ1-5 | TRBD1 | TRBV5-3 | CARSLPRTGRSNQPQHF | TGTGCCAGAAGCTTGCCCCGGACAGGGAGAAGCAATCAGCCCCAGCATTTT
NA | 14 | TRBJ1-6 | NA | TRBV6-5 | CASGDGGYNSPLHF | TGTGCCAGCGGCGACGGGGGGTATAATTCACCCCTCCACTTT
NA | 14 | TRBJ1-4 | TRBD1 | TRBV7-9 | CASSLQGVTEKLFF | TGTGCCAGCAGCTTACAGGGGGTTACCGAAAAACTGTTTTTT
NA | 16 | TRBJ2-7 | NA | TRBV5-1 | CASSLAGDRLRYEQYF | TGCGCCAGCAGCTTGGCAGGAGACAGGTTGAGGTACGAGCAGTACTTC
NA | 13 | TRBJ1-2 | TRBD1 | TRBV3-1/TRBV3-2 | CASSQAGGGGYTF | TGTGCCAGCAGCCAAGCAGGGGGCGGTGGCTACACCTTC
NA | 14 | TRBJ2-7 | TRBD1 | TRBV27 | CASSTGTEWYEQYF | TGTGCCAGCAGTACAGGGACAGAATGGTACGAGCAGTACTTC
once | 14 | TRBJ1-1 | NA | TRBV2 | CASSVGRTNTEAFF | TGTGCCAGCAGTGTCGGGAGGACGAACACTGAAGCTTTCTTT
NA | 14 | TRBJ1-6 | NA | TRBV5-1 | CASTTGTTFSPLHF | TGCGCCAGCACAACAGGGACAACGTTTTCACCCCTCCACTTT